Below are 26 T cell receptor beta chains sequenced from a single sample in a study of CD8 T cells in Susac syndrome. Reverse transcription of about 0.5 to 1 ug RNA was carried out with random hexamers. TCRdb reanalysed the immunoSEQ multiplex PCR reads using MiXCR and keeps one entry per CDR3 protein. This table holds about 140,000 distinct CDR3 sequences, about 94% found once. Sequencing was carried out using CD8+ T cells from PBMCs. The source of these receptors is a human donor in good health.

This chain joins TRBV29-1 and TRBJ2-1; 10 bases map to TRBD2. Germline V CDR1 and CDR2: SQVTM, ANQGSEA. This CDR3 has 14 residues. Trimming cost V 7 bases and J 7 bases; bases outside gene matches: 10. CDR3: CSARAGGPLNEQFF. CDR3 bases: TGCAGCGCCCGAGCGGGAGGGCCTTTGAATGAGCAGTTCTTC.

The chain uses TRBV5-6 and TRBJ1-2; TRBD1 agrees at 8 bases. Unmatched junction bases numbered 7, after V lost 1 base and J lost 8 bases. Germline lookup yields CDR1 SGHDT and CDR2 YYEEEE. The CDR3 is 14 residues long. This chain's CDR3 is CASSLRTGMGGYTF. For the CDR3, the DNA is TGTGCCAGCAGCTTGAGGACAGGGATGGGAGGCTACACCTTC.

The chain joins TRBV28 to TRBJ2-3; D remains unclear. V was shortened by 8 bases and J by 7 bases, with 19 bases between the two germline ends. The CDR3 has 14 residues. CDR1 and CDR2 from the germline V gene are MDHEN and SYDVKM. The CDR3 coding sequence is TGTGCCAGCCGTCCTGGAGTTGCGATTAATACGCAGTATTTT. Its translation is CASRPGVAINTQYF.

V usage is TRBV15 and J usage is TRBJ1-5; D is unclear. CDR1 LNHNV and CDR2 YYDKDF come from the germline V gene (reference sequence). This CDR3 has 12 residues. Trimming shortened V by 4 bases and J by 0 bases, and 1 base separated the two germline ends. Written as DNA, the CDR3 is TGTGCCACCAGCACTAGCAATCAGCCCCAGCATTTT. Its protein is CATSTSNQPQHF.

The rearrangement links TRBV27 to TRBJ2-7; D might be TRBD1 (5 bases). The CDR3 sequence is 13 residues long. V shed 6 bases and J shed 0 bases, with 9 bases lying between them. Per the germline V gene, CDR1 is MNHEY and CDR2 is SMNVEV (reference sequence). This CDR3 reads CASRPQGSYEQYF. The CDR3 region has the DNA TGTGCCAGCAGACCGCAGGGCTCCTACGAGCAGTACTTC.

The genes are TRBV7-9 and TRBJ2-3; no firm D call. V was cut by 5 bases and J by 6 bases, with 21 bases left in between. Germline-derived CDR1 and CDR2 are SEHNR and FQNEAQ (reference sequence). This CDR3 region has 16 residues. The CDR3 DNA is TGTGCCAGCAGCATCAGACTCTACACCACACCGGATACGCAGTATTTT. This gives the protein CASSIRLYTTPDTQYF.

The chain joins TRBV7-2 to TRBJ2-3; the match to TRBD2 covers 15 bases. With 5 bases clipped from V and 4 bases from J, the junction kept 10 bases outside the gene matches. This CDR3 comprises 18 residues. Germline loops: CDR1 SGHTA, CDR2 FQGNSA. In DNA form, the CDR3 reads TGTGCCAGCAGCGACGGACTAGCGGGAGGGTGGTGGGCAGATACGCAGTATTTT. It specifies CASSDGLAGGWWADTQYF. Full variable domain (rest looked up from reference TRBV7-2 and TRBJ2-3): GAGVSQSPSNKVTEKGKDVELRCDPISGHTALYWYRQSLGQGLEFLIYFQGNSAPDKSGLPSDRFSAERTGGSVSTLTIQRTQQEDSAVYLCASSDGLAGGWWADTQYFGPGTRLTVL.

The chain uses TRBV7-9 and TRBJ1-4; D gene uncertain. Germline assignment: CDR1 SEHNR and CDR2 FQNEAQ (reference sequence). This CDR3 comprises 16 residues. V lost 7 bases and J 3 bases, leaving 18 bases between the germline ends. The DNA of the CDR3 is TGTGCCAGCATCTCGAACTTAGGTCCAGCTAATGAAAAACTGTTTTTT. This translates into CASISNLGPANEKLFF.

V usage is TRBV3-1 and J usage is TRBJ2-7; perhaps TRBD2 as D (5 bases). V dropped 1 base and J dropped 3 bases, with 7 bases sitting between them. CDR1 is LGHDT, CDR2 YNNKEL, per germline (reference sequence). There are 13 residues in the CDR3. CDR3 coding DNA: TGTGCCAGCAGCCAAGGACGGGACTACGAGCAGTACTTC. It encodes CASSQGRDYEQYF.

The CDR3, as DNA: TGTGCCAGCAGCTTGGGGGGGGAAGCCTACGAGCAGTACTTC. Its protein product is CASSLGGEAYEQYF. The gene calls are TRBV11-2 and TRBJ2-7, with TRBD2 identical over 7 bases. The germline V gene encodes CDR1 SGHAT and CDR2 FQNNGV. This CDR3 has 14 amino acids. V lost 3 bases to trimming and J lost 2 bases; unmatched junction nucleotides: 4.

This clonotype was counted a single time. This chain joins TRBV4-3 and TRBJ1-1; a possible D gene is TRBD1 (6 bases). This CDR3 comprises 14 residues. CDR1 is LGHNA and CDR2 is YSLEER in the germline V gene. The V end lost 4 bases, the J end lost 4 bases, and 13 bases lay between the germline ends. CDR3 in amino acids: CASSPGVDGTEAFF. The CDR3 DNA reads TGCGCCAGCAGCCCAGGGGTGGATGGCACTGAAGCTTTCTTT.

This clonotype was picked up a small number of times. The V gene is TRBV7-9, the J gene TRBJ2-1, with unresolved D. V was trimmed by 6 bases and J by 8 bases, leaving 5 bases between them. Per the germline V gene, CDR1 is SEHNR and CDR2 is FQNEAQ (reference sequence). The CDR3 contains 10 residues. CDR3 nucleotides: TGTGCCAGCAGTTTCGATGAGCAGTTCTTC. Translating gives CASSFDEQFF.

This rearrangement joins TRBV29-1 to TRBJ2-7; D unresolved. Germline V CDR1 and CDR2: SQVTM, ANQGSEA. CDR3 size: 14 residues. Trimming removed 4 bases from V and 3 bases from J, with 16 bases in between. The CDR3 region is CSVVMKEKSYEQYF. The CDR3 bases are TGCAGCGTTGTAATGAAGGAAAAAAGCTACGAGCAGTACTTC.

The CDR3: CASSVSQGWGTDEQYF. Here the CDR3 DNA reads TGTGCCAGCAGTGTGTCCCAGGGATGGGGAACCGACGAGCAGTACTTC. This chain joins TRBV25-1 and TRBJ2-7; a possible D gene is TRBD1 (5 bases). CDR1 and CDR2 from the germline V gene are MGHDK and SYGVNS. Trimming took off 4 bases at V and 5 bases at J, with 21 bases between the two ends. This CDR3 is 16 amino acids long.

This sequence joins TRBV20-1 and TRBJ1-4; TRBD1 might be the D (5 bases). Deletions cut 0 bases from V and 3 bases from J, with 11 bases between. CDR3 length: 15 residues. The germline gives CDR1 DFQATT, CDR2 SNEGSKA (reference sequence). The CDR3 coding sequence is TGCAGTGCTAGAGATCAGGGTGATCCTAATGAAAAACTGTTTTTT. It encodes CSARDQGDPNEKLFF.

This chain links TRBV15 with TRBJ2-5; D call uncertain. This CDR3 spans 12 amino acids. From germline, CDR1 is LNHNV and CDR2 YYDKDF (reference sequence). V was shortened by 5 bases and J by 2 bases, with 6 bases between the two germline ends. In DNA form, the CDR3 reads TGTGCCACCAGCGCCCGACAAGAGACCCAGTACTTC. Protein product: CATSARQETQYF.

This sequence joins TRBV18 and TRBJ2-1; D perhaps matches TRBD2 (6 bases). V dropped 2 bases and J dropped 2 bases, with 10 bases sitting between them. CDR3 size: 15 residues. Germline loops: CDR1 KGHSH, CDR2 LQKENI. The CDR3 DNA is TGTGCCAGCTCACCAGCGGCGGGACCCTACAATGAGCAGTTCTTC. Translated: CASSPAAGPYNEQFF.

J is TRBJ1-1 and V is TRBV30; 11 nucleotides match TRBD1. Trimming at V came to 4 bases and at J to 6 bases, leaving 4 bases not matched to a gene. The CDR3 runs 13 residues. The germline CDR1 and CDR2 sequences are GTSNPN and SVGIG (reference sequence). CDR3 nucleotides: TGTGCCTGGACCTCGGGACAGGGGGCTGAAGCTTTCTTT. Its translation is CAWTSGQGAEAFF.

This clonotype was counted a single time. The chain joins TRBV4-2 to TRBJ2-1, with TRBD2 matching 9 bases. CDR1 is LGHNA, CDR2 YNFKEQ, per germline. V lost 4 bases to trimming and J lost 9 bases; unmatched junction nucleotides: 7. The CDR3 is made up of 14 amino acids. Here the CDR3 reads CASSLPGLAFEQFF. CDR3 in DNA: TGTGCCAGCAGCCTCCCGGGACTAGCTTTTGAGCAGTTCTTC.

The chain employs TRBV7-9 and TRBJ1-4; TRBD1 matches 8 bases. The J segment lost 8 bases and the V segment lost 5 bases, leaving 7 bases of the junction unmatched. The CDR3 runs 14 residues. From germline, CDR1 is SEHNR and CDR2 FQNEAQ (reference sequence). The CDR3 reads CASSPGGAREKLFF. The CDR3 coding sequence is TGTGCCAGCAGCCCAGGGGGCGCGAGAGAAAAACTGTTTTTT.

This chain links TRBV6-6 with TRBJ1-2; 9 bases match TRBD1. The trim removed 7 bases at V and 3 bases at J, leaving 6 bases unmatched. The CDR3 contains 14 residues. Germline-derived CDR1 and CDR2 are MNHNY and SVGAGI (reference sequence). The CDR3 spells CASTGTGYYYGYTF. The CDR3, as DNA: TGTGCCAGCACAGGGACAGGGTATTACTATGGCTACACCTTC.

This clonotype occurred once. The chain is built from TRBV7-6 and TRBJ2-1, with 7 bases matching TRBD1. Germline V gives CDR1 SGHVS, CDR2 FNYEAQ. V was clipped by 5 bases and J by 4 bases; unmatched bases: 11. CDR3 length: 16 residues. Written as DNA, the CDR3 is TGTGCCAGCAGCCGCCCGGGGACAGTTCCATACAATGAGCAGTTCTTC. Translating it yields CASSRPGTVPYNEQFF.

The CDR3 here is CASSERLAGPYEQYF. In nucleotides, the CDR3 is TGTGCCAGCAGTGAAAGACTAGCGGGACCCTACGAGCAGTACTTC. The chain couples TRBV2 to TRBJ2-7, with 11 bases fitting TRBD2. The length of the CDR3 is 15 residues. V gave up 2 bases and J gave up 2 bases; unmatched junction bases: 2. Germline assignment: CDR1 SNHLY and CDR2 FYNNEI.

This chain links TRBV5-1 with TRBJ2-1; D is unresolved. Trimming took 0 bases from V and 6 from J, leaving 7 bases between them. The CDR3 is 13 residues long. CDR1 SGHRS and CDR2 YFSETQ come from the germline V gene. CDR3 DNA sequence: TGCGCCAGCAGCTTGGCCGAATTCAATGAGCAGTTCTTC. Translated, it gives CASSLAEFNEQFF.

This chain's CDR3 is CSVGIVSSETQYF. DNA of the CDR3: TGCAGTGTTGGGATCGTGAGTTCCGAGACCCAGTACTTC. V is TRBV20-1 and J is TRBJ2-5, with D hard to call. Germline loops: CDR1 DFQATT, CDR2 SNEGSKA (reference sequence). Trimming took 7 bases from V and 5 from J, leaving 17 bases between them. The length of the CDR3 is 13 residues.

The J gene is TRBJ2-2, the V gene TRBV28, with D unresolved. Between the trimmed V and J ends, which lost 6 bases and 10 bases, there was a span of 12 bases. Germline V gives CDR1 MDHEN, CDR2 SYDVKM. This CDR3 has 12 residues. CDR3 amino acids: CASRRVLEELFF. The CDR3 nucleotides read TGTGCCAGCAGAAGAGTCCTCGAGGAGCTGTTTTTT. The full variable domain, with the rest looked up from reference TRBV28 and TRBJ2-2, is DVKVTQSSRYLVKRTGEKVFLECVQDMDHENMFWYRQDPGLGLRLIYFSYDVKMKEKGDIPEGYSVSREKKERFSLILESASTNQTSMYLCASRRVLEELFFGEGSRLTVL.